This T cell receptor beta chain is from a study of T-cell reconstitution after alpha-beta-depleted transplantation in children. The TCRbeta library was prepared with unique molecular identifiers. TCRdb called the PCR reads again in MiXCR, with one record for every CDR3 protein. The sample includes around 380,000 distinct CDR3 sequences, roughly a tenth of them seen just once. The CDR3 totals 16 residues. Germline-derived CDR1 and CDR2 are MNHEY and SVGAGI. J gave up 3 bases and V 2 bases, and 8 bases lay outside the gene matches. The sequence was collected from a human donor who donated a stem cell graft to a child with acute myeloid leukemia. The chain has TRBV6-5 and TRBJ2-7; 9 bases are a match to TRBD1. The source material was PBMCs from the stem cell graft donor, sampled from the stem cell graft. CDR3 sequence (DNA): TGTGCCAGCAGTTACACCTTCGGACAGGGGATCTACGAGCAGTACTTC. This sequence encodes CASSYTFGQGIYEQYF.